The rows below give T cell receptor beta chains drawn from one sample of a study of molecular identifiers for immune sequencing clone quantification. TCRdb analysed the PCR reads with MiXCR anew, one entry per CDR3 protein. Counted here are over 600,000 distinct CDR3 sequences, nearly 20% occurring once; the ten biggest clones make up around 0.9%. Sequenced input: naive CD8+ T cells from blood, with Jurkat cell RNA spiked in. These receptors were obtained from a human donor in good health. Some libraries in this study had Jurkat cell RNA spiked in. Each CDR3 is given with its conserved first and last residue. Each record gives: clone size, V gene, D gene, J gene, CDR3 DNA, CDR3 protein. The D gene is left open where the match is weak. Some rows have no size entry. The others give once, few or many, or a class for an expanded clone.

>-|TRBV20-1|TRBD2|TRBJ2-1
TGCAGTGCTAGAGATTTAGTCGGGGGGGCTTCGAATGAGCAGTTCTTC
CSARDLVGGASNEQFF
>few|TRBV9|-|TRBJ2-2
TGTGCCAGCAAGTTAGGGGGGGGGCCCAGCACCGGGGAGCTGTTTTTT
CASKLGGGPSTGELFF
>many|TRBV12-3/TRBV12-4|-|TRBJ2-3
TGTGCCAGCAGCCCTTTGGGTTTGTCGCGCGTGGATACGCAGTATTTT
CASSPLGLSRVDTQYF
>few|TRBV19|TRBD2|TRBJ2-2
TGTGCCAGTTTCGGACTAGCGGGGGCGCGGGGCGGGGAGCTGTTTTTT
CASFGLAGARGGELFF
>many|TRBV7-8|TRBD2|TRBJ2-7
TGTGCCAGCAGCTTCGTAGCGGGGGGGCGCGAGCAGTACTTC
CASSFVAGGREQYF
>few|TRBV12-3/TRBV12-4|TRBD2|TRBJ2-2
TGTGCCAGCAGGGGACTAGCGGGGGCCCTCCGACTCAACGGTACCGGGGAGCTGTTTTTT
CASRGLAGALRLNGTGELFF
>-|TRBV3-1|-|TRBJ2-3
TGTGCCAGCGGCCATCAATCGGATACTAGCACAGATACGCAGTATTTT
CASGHQSDTSTDTQYF
>-|TRBV2|TRBD2|TRBJ2-2
TGTGCCAGCAGTCCCCGGAATCTAGCGGGGGTATTCTCCGGGGAGCTGTTTTTT
CASSPRNLAGVFSGELFF
>many|TRBV12-3/TRBV12-4|TRBD2|TRBJ2-3
TGTGCCAGCAGTTTTGCCCCGGGACTAGCGGTAGATACGCAGTATTTT
CASSFAPGLAVDTQYF
>many|TRBV19|-|TRBJ1-5
TGTGCCAGTAGTATATTCGGGGGACGGAATCAGCCCCAGCATTTT
CASSIFGGRNQPQHF
>many|TRBV19|-|TRBJ2-1
TGTGCCAGTAGTGTAACAGGCCCTAGCTCCTACAATGAGCAGTTCTTC
CASSVTGPSSYNEQFF
>many|TRBV7-9|-|TRBJ2-7
TGTGCCAGCAGTCATGCCCGGACAGTCGAGCAGTACTTC
CASSHARTVEQYF
>-|TRBV5-1|-|TRBJ1-1
TGCGCCAGCCGACCGTTATTGAACACTGAAGCTTTCTTT
CASRPLLNTEAFF
>-|TRBV7-9|-|TRBJ1-1
TGTGCCAGCAGCTTATCACCGGGAAGGAGAAGGCCGGAGGCTTTCTTT
CASSLSPGRRRPEAFF
>many|TRBV6-1|TRBD2|TRBJ2-2
TGTGCCAGCAGTGACGGACTAGTCGACACCGGGGAGCTGTTTTTT
CASSDGLVDTGELFF
>many|TRBV7-9|-|TRBJ2-3
TGTGCCAGCAGCCCTCAGGACAGTAGCACAGATACGCAGTATTTT
CASSPQDSSTDTQYF
>-|TRBV19|TRBD2|TRBJ2-7
TGTGCCAGTAGCCCGGGACTAGCCGAGTACGAGCAGCACTTC
CASSPGLAEYEQHF
>few|TRBV11-2|TRBD1|TRBJ2-1
TGTGCCAGCAGCTTAGATTGGTCGGACAGGGGGCAACTCAGCTCCTACAATGAGCAGTTCTTC
CASSLDWSDRGQLSSYNEQFF
>-|TRBV19|-|TRBJ1-1
TGTGCCAGTAGTATAGACTCCGGACAGTCTGAAGCTTTCTTT
CASSIDSGQSEAFF
>many|TRBV27|-|TRBJ1-4
TGTGCCAGCAGTTTAGTGGGGGGCGTAGGATCTAATGAAAAACTGTTTTTT
CASSLVGGVGSNEKLFF
>few|TRBV12-3/TRBV12-4|-|TRBJ2-5
TGTGCCAGCAGCACTGCCCCAGACAGCACCCCCTACCAAGAGACCCAGTACTTC
CASSTAPDSTPYQETQYF
>-|TRBV19|-|TRBJ2-1
TGTGCCAGTAGTGCCGTTAGCGGCAGCTCCTACAATGAGCAGTTCTTC
CASSAVSGSSYNEQFF
>few|TRBV6-5|-|TRBJ2-7
TGTGCCAGCAGTTACGGGGGAGATTTCTACGAGCAGTACTTC
CASSYGGDFYEQYF
>-|TRBV11-2|-|TRBJ2-7
TGTGCCAGCAGCTTAGGTTCAGAGAGCTGCGAGCAGTACTTC
CASSLGSESCEQYF
>few|TRBV3-1|-|TRBJ1-2
TGTGCCAGCAGCCCCCCCGGGGTGTATGGCTACACCTTC
CASSPPGVYGYTF
>many|TRBV27|TRBD2|TRBJ2-3
TGTGCCAGCCGACTCTTAGCGGGAGGATCAGATACGCAGTATTTT
CASRLLAGGSDTQYF
>many|TRBV9|-|TRBJ1-6
TGTGCCAGCAGCCCGACACCATATCCGGTTGGTTCGTGGTCACCCCTCCACTTT
CASSPTPYPVGSWSPLHF
>many|TRBV10-3|-|TRBJ1-1
TGTGCCATCAGTGGGTCAGTGAACACTGAAGCTTTCTTT
CAISGSVNTEAFF